This T cell receptor (gamma chain) originates from a study of Vδ1+ human thymocytes. Whole-study findings and limits: In the thymus, TRG and TRD repertoires looked highly polyclonal with Gaussian CDR3 lengths.

Sequences come from RNA converted to cDNA by reverse transcription. Multiplex PCR used pooled V-gene forward primers and a constant-region reverse primer to amplify CDR3s. TCRdb re-called the multiplex PCR reads via CATT. The table has about 6,500 gamma-chain clones, approximately 40% seen once; the top ten hold under 2%. This clone has more than one count but fewer than ten. Its antigen remains unknown. CDR3 length: 14 amino acids. The V segment lost 6 bases and the J segment 3 bases; nucleotides outside the gene matches: 11. From germline, CDR1 is EGSNGY and CDR2 YDSYNSKV. The sorted cells were CD3+ Vdelta1+ Vdelta2- thymocytes from alphabeta-depleted thymus.

The TCR sequence derives from a boy younger than two who had congenital heart surgery. The sequenced material came from Vdelta1+ gamma-delta thymocytes from the thymus. Described subset: FACS-sorted CD3+ TCRalphabeta- TCRVdelta1+ TCRVdelta2- thymocytes. The genes are TRGV2 and TRGJ1 or TRGJ2. CDR3 residues: CATWTVMGYYKKLF. As DNA, the CDR3 is TGTGCCACCTGGACCGTTATGGGTTATTATAAGAAACTCTTT.